Listed below are T cell receptor beta chains from one sample, sequenced in a study of T cell responses to AZD1222 COVID-19 vaccine. Profiling relied on immunoSEQ multiplex PCR, and the TCRdb table lists in-frame clones only, not all of them. The data show 75,000 to 100,000 clones, 88% seen once. Sample: peripheral blood, taken on day 0 of MenACWY control vaccination. The receptors here all came from an adult in good health. Each CDR3 is given with its conserved first and last residue. The D gene is left open where the match is weak. Rows may omit the clone size; those that give it use once, few, many or a size class.

NA,13,NA,TRBJ2-7,TRBV11-2,CASSPDLTYEQYF,TGTGCCAGCAGCCCCGACTTAACCTACGAGCAGTACTTC
NA,14,NA,TRBJ1-2,TRBV19,CASSKGALNYGYTF,TGTGCCAGTAGTAAAGGGGCCCTGAACTATGGCTACACCTTC
NA,13,NA,TRBJ1-6,TRBV4-3,CASSSRTDSPLHF,TGCGCCAGCAGCTCCCGGACAGATTCACCCCTCCACTTT
few,14,NA,TRBJ1-4,TRBV19,CASSSGQSTGKLFF,TGTGCCAGTAGTTCGGGACAATCAACGGGAAAACTGTTTTTT
NA,13,NA,TRBJ1-3,TRBV10-3,CAISENYGNTIYF,TGTGCCATCAGTGAGAATTACGGAAACACCATATATTTT
once,18,TRBD2,TRBJ2-7,TRBV6-1,CASSEWLAGATSSYEQYF,TGTGCCAGCAGTGAATGGTTAGCGGGGGCTACTAGCTCCTACGAGCAGTACTTC
NA,13,NA,TRBJ1-2,TRBV6-2/TRBV6-3,CASSQGLFYGYTF,TGTGCCAGCAGTCAGGGGCTTTTCTATGGCTACACCTTC
NA,16,TRBD1,TRBJ1-5,TRBV5-6,CASSSLRDRGNQPQHF,TGTGCCAGCAGCTCCCTCCGGGACAGGGGGAATCAGCCCCAGCATTTT
NA,16,TRBD1,TRBJ2-7,TRBV14,CASSQPGTGKRKEQYF,TGTGCCAGCAGCCAGCCCGGGACAGGGAAAAGGAAAGAGCAGTACTTC
once,11,NA,TRBJ2-5,TRBV7-6,CASSPFETQYF,TGTGCCAGCAGCCCGTTTGAGACCCAGTACTTC
NA,14,NA,TRBJ2-5,TRBV4-1,CASSQPWTQETQYF,TGCGCCAGCAGCCAACCTTGGACTCAAGAGACCCAGTACTTC
NA,13,NA,TRBJ2-3,TRBV5-6,CASSREGTDTQYF,TGTGCCAGCAGCCGCGAAGGCACAGATACGCAGTATTTT
once,15,TRBD1,TRBJ2-2,TRBV6-5,CASSYGDRNTGELFF,TGTGCCAGCAGTTATGGGGACAGAAACACCGGGGAGCTGTTTTTT
NA,11,NA,TRBJ1-5,TRBV2,CASSDDEPQHF,TGTGCCAGCAGTGACGATGAGCCCCAGCATTTT
NA,14,NA,TRBJ1-5,TRBV6-1,CASSQDSLNQPQHF,TGTGCCAGCAGTCAGGACAGTCTCAATCAGCCCCAGCATTTT
NA,15,NA,TRBJ2-1,TRBV2,CASSGSSSSYNEQFF,TGTGCCAGCAGCGGCAGCAGTAGCTCCTACAATGAGCAGTTCTTC
few,17,TRBD1,TRBJ1-5,TRBV4-3,CASSQDLPGRGNQPQHF,TGCGCCAGCAGCCAAGATCTCCCGGGCAGGGGGAATCAGCCCCAGCATTTT
NA,14,TRBD1,TRBJ2-2,TRBV9,CASSRTGDTGELFF,TGTGCCAGCAGCAGGACAGGGGACACCGGGGAGCTGTTTTTT
once,17,NA,TRBJ1-2,TRBV4-1,CASSPSSREGGDYGYTF,TGCGCCAGCAGCCCAAGCTCCCGGGAAGGCGGCGACTATGGCTACACCTTC
once,12,TRBD1,TRBJ1-1,TRBV28,CAGQGGVTEAFF,TGTGCCGGCCAGGGGGGAGTAACTGAAGCTTTCTTT
once,17,NA,TRBJ2-3,TRBV11-3,CASSLDPPGHSTDTQYF,TGTGCCAGCAGCTTAGATCCCCCGGGACACAGCACAGATACGCAGTATTTT
few,15,NA,TRBJ1-2,TRBV20-1,CSASTPPGGPYGYTF,TGCAGTGCTAGTACCCCTCCGGGGGGCCCCTATGGCTACACCTTC
once,17,TRBD2,TRBJ2-1,TRBV28,CASTFTSGGGSYNEQFF,TGTGCCAGCACCTTCACTAGCGGGGGGGGCTCCTACAATGAGCAGTTCTTC
NA,14,NA,TRBJ2-3,TRBV5-6,CASSLDRGTDTQYF,TGTGCCAGCAGCTTGGACCGTGGCACAGATACGCAGTATTTT